Listed below are T cell receptor beta chains from one sample, sequenced in a study of T cell repertoires in cytomegalovirus infection. TCRdb independently ran MiXCR on the reads; one entry per CDR3 protein. Here the sample spans fewer than 250,000 distinct CDR3 sequences, roughly 23% being singletons. The specimen was CD8+ T cells from PBMCs. Receptors were obtained from a human donor in good health (CMV status not recorded). Some clones in this sample may be carry-over from other donors' samples. CDR3s include the opening cysteine and the closing phenylalanine or tryptophan. A D gene is named only where the DNA matches it firmly. Clone sizes are given selectively: once, few, many, or a class where the clone is expanded.

CDR3 protein: CASSFMTSGGVRFF
CDR3 DNA: TGTGCCAGCAGCTTCATGACTAGCGGGGGGGTGCGGTTCTTC
J gene: TRBJ2-1
V gene: TRBV6-1
clone size: -
D gene: TRBD2

CDR3 protein: CASSSIKGIYGYTF
CDR3 DNA: TGTGCCAGCAGCTCTATAAAGGGTATATATGGCTACACCTTC
J gene: TRBJ1-2
V gene: TRBV28
clone size: -
D gene: -

CDR3 protein: CASSPSGLNEKLFF
CDR3 DNA: TGTGCCAGCAGTCCCTCGGGGCTTAATGAAAAACTGTTTTTT
J gene: TRBJ1-4
V gene: TRBV12-3/TRBV12-4
clone size: many
D gene: -

CDR3 protein: CASSQDSREGSYEQYF
CDR3 DNA: TGCGCCAGCAGCCAAGATAGCCGGGAGGGCTCCTACGAGCAGTACTTC
J gene: TRBJ2-7
V gene: TRBV4-1
clone size: few
D gene: TRBD2

CDR3 protein: CASSPHPGTGELFF
CDR3 DNA: TGTGCCAGCAGCCCCCATCCGGGCACCGGGGAGCTGTTTTTT
J gene: TRBJ2-2
V gene: TRBV7-8
clone size: many
D gene: -

CDR3 protein: CASSPATSGGKTQYF
CDR3 DNA: TGTGCCAGCTCACCCGCGACTAGCGGGGGAAAGACCCAGTACTTC
J gene: TRBJ2-5
V gene: TRBV18
clone size: few
D gene: TRBD2

CDR3 protein: CASSQDRQGPYEQYF
CDR3 DNA: TGCGCCAGCAGCCAAGACCGACAGGGACCCTACGAGCAGTACTTC
J gene: TRBJ2-7
V gene: TRBV4-1
clone size: -
D gene: TRBD1

CDR3 protein: CASSLVGQSSYEQYF
CDR3 DNA: TGTGCCAGCAGCTTAGTGGGACAGAGCTCCTACGAGCAGTACTTC
J gene: TRBJ2-7
V gene: TRBV7-2
clone size: -
D gene: TRBD1

CDR3 protein: CATSRGDRGKNQPQHF
CDR3 DNA: TGTGCCACCAGCAGAGGGGACAGGGGGAAGAATCAGCCCCAGCATTTT
J gene: TRBJ1-5
V gene: TRBV15
clone size: few
D gene: TRBD1

CDR3 protein: CASSLEPYSGNTIYF
CDR3 DNA: TGTGCCAGCAGCTTAGAGCCATACTCTGGAAACACCATATATTTT
J gene: TRBJ1-3
V gene: TRBV7-8
clone size: many
D gene: -

CDR3 protein: CASSGTFSFDEQFF
CDR3 DNA: TGTGCCAGCAGCGGGACTTTTTCCTTTGATGAGCAGTTCTTC
J gene: TRBJ2-1
V gene: TRBV2
clone size: -
D gene: -

CDR3 protein: CASNLGGDYQPQHF
CDR3 DNA: TGTGCCAGTAATCTGGGCGGGGATTATCAGCCCCAGCATTTT
J gene: TRBJ1-5
V gene: TRBV19
clone size: -
D gene: -

CDR3 protein: CASSLPDRNTGELFF
CDR3 DNA: TGTGCCAGCAGCTTACCGGACAGGAACACCGGGGAGCTGTTTTTT
J gene: TRBJ2-2
V gene: TRBV7-9
clone size: many
D gene: -

CDR3 protein: CASSTRDRDYRYEQYF
CDR3 DNA: TGCGCCAGCAGCACCCGGGACAGGGATTATAGGTACGAGCAGTACTTC
J gene: TRBJ2-7
V gene: TRBV5-1
clone size: -
D gene: TRBD1

CDR3 protein: CSAPIDRGGEQYF
CDR3 DNA: TGCAGTGCCCCAATCGACAGGGGAGGCGAGCAGTACTTC
J gene: TRBJ2-7
V gene: TRBV20-1
clone size: few
D gene: TRBD1

CDR3 protein: CASSLYRGFEQFF
CDR3 DNA: TGTGCCAGCAGCTTGTACAGGGGTTTTGAGCAGTTCTTC
J gene: TRBJ2-1
V gene: TRBV5-6
clone size: few
D gene: TRBD1

CDR3 protein: CSAPGTVYNEQFF
CDR3 DNA: TGCAGCGCCCCCGGGACAGTATACAATGAGCAGTTCTTC
J gene: TRBJ2-1
V gene: TRBV29-1
clone size: -
D gene: TRBD1

CDR3 protein: CASSFRGDEQYF
CDR3 DNA: TGTGCCAGCAGCTTCAGGGGCGACGAGCAGTACTTC
J gene: TRBJ2-7
V gene: TRBV7-9
clone size: few
D gene: -

CDR3 protein: CASSFTGHTDTQYF
CDR3 DNA: TGTGCCAGCAGCTTCACGGGGCACACAGATACGCAGTATTTT
J gene: TRBJ2-3
V gene: TRBV13
clone size: -
D gene: -

CDR3 protein: CASSKFPTEAFF
CDR3 DNA: TGTGCCAGTAGTAAGTTCCCGACGGAAGCTTTCTTT
J gene: TRBJ1-1
V gene: TRBV19
clone size: -
D gene: -

CDR3 protein: CASDRDQETQYF
CDR3 DNA: TGTGCCAGCGACAGGGACCAAGAGACCCAGTACTTC
J gene: TRBJ2-5
V gene: TRBV2
clone size: few
D gene: TRBD1

CDR3 protein: CASNYRAYGYTF
CDR3 DNA: TGTGCCAGCAATTACAGGGCCTATGGCTACACCTTC
J gene: TRBJ1-2
V gene: TRBV28
clone size: few
D gene: -

CDR3 protein: CASSPGAGANYNEQFF
CDR3 DNA: TGTGCCAGCAGCCCCGGGGCGGGGGCCAACTACAATGAGCAGTTCTTC
J gene: TRBJ2-1
V gene: TRBV7-3
clone size: -
D gene: -

CDR3 protein: CASSYSKLGGTEAFF
CDR3 DNA: TGTGCCAGCAGTTACTCGAAATTAGGGGGGACTGAAGCTTTCTTT
J gene: TRBJ1-1
V gene: TRBV6-2/TRBV6-3
clone size: few
D gene: -

CDR3 protein: CASSLEGGTEAVF
CDR3 DNA: TGTGCCAGCAGCTTAGAGGGAGGAACTGAAGCTGTCTTT
J gene: TRBJ1-1
V gene: TRBV7-4
clone size: -
D gene: -

CDR3 protein: CASSLSVHTEAFF
CDR3 DNA: TGTGCCAGCAGCTTATCGGTCCACACTGAAGCTTTCTTT
J gene: TRBJ1-1
V gene: TRBV7-6
clone size: many
D gene: -

CDR3 protein: CASSQELSLRETQYF
CDR3 DNA: TGCGCCAGCAGCCAAGAATTATCTCTGAGGGAGACCCAGTACTTC
J gene: TRBJ2-5
V gene: TRBV4-1
clone size: many
D gene: -

CDR3 protein: CASSLGTHNEQFF
CDR3 DNA: TGTGCCAGCAGCTTAGGGACCCACAATGAGCAGTTCTTC
J gene: TRBJ2-1
V gene: TRBV11-2
clone size: -
D gene: -

CDR3 protein: CASSNPQDVEQFF
CDR3 DNA: TGTGCCAGCAGCAACCCGCAGGACGTTGAGCAGTTCTTC
J gene: TRBJ2-1
V gene: TRBV12-3/TRBV12-4
clone size: few
D gene: -

CDR3 protein: CASSLGGGALYEQYF
CDR3 DNA: TGTGCCAGCAGTTTAGGCGGGGGGGCCCTGTACGAGCAGTACTTC
J gene: TRBJ2-7
V gene: TRBV27
clone size: -
D gene: TRBD2

CDR3 protein: CASSWGATSNTGELFF
CDR3 DNA: TGTGCCAGCAGCTGGGGGGCGACTTCAAACACCGGGGAGCTGTTTTTT
J gene: TRBJ2-2
V gene: TRBV7-9
clone size: few
D gene: -

CDR3 protein: CASSEGTSQTYEQYF
CDR3 DNA: TGTGCCAGCAGTGAAGGGACTAGTCAAACCTACGAGCAGTACTTC
J gene: TRBJ2-7
V gene: TRBV2
clone size: -
D gene: TRBD2

CDR3 protein: CASSLASREQYF
CDR3 DNA: TGTGCCAGCAGCTTAGCCTCGAGGGAGCAGTACTTC
J gene: TRBJ2-7
V gene: TRBV7-9
clone size: few
D gene: -

CDR3 protein: CASSSVTSGPVTQYF
CDR3 DNA: TGTGCCAGCAGCTCTGTGACTAGCGGTCCGGTGACCCAGTACTTC
J gene: TRBJ2-5
V gene: TRBV7-2
clone size: -
D gene: TRBD2

CDR3 protein: CASSPRDREAGELFF
CDR3 DNA: TGTGCCAGCAGCCCGCGGGACAGGGAAGCCGGGGAGCTGTTTTTT
J gene: TRBJ2-2
V gene: TRBV9
clone size: -
D gene: TRBD1

CDR3 protein: CASKKEGTSSYNEQFF
CDR3 DNA: TGTGCCAGCAAAAAGGAGGGCACGAGCTCCTACAATGAGCAGTTCTTC
J gene: TRBJ2-1
V gene: TRBV6-1
clone size: many
D gene: -

CDR3 protein: CASSRTLSSSYEQYF
CDR3 DNA: TGCGCCAGCAGCCGGACCCTATCCAGCTCCTACGAGCAGTACTTC
J gene: TRBJ2-7
V gene: TRBV4-1
clone size: -
D gene: -

CDR3 protein: CASLGSENIQYF
CDR3 DNA: TGTGCCAGTCTGGGGTCAGAAAACATTCAGTACTTC
J gene: TRBJ2-4
V gene: TRBV9
clone size: -
D gene: -

CDR3 protein: CASSPRLAGGGYTSEQFF
CDR3 DNA: TGTGCCAGCAGCCCCAGACTAGCGGGGGGGGGATATACAAGTGAGCAGTTCTTC
J gene: TRBJ2-1
V gene: TRBV7-2
clone size: many
D gene: TRBD2

CDR3 protein: CSAVPTALYGYTF
CDR3 DNA: TGCAGTGCGGTCCCGACAGCGCTCTATGGCTACACCTTC
J gene: TRBJ1-2
V gene: TRBV20-1
clone size: -
D gene: -

CDR3 protein: CSVRPTGNQETQYF
CDR3 DNA: TGCAGCGTTAGGCCTACAGGGAATCAAGAGACCCAGTACTTC
J gene: TRBJ2-5
V gene: TRBV29-1
clone size: few
D gene: -

CDR3 protein: CASSQESYGSYEQYF
CDR3 DNA: TGTGCCAGCAGCCAAGAAAGTTATGGATCCTACGAGCAGTACTTC
J gene: TRBJ2-7
V gene: TRBV4-1
clone size: -
D gene: -

CDR3 protein: CASSWTGVGTGELFF
CDR3 DNA: TGTGCCAGCAGTTGGACAGGGGTGGGCACCGGGGAGCTGTTTTTT
J gene: TRBJ2-2
V gene: TRBV12-3/TRBV12-4
clone size: -
D gene: TRBD1

CDR3 protein: CSANRDGYTF
CDR3 DNA: TGCAGTGCAAACAGGGACGGCTACACCTTC
J gene: TRBJ1-2
V gene: TRBV20-1
clone size: -
D gene: -

CDR3 protein: CASSPTGFTYEQYF
CDR3 DNA: TGTGCCAGTAGCCCCACGGGGTTCACCTACGAGCAGTACTTC
J gene: TRBJ2-7
V gene: TRBV19
clone size: few
D gene: -

CDR3 protein: CSASPGSSAFF
CDR3 DNA: TGCAGTGCTTCGCCAGGGTCTTCTGCTTTCTTT
J gene: TRBJ1-1
V gene: TRBV20-1
clone size: -
D gene: -

CDR3 protein: CASSEYWDRGFETQYF
CDR3 DNA: TGTGCCAGCAGTGAATATTGGGACAGGGGGTTTGAGACCCAGTACTTC
J gene: TRBJ2-5
V gene: TRBV25-1
clone size: few
D gene: TRBD1